This TCR beta chain emerged from a study of blood T cell repertoires in COVID-19. Study context: The United States, Italy and Spain provided the acute and convalescent COVID-19 samples.

Generated by immunoSEQ multiplex PCR, the TCRdb table keeps only in-frame clones and is missing some. The repertoire consists of 150,000 to 200,000 clones, with over 70% occurring once and the leading ten covering less than 3.5%. Per germline, CDR1 MGHRA and CDR2 YSYEKL. The CDR3 totals 16 residues. V lost 1 base, J lost 0 bases, and 9 bases lay in between. V gene TRBV4-1 combines with J gene TRBJ2-2; a possible D gene is TRBD1 (6 bases). This clonotype originated in a woman aged 55-69 years with acute or convalescent COVID-19. The sequenced sample was peripheral blood. CDR3 sequence reads: CASSQGQGPNTGELFF. The CDR3 DNA reads TGCGCCAGCAGCCAAGGTCAGGGGCCGAACACCGGGGAGCTGTTTTTT.